This is a list of T cell receptor beta chains from one sample in a study of Graves' ophthalmopathy and Graves' hyperthyroidism. TCRdb re-derived calls from the multiplex PCR reads in MiXCR, one entry per CDR3 protein. The table includes some 750,000 distinct CDR3 sequences, 40% detected once. Sequences were obtained from peripheral blood. These receptors were collected from an adult man with Graves' ophthalmopathy. Each CDR3 is given with its conserved first and last residue. A D gene is named only where the DNA matches it firmly. Clone size is shown for a subset of rows, as once, few, many or a class of expanded clone.

abundance	d_gene	v_gene	j_gene	CDR3nt	CDR3aa
.	TRBD1	TRBV12-3/TRBV12-4	TRBJ1-5	TGTGCCAGCAGTTTATTGACAGGGAGTTATAGCAATCAGCCCCAGCATTTT	CASSLLTGSYSNQPQHF
few	.	TRBV24-1	TRBJ2-2	TGTGCCGCTCGCCAGGGGTCGGGCACCGGGGAGCTGTTTTTT	CAARQGSGTGELFF
few	.	TRBV5-4	TRBJ2-2	TGTGCCAGCAGCAAGCCTGGGCAGGGTCGAGGGGAGCTGTTTTTT	CASSKPGQGRGELFF
.	.	TRBV9	TRBJ1-2	TGTGCCAGCAGCGTAGTAAACAGGGAGGACTATGGCTACACCTTC	CASSVVNREDYGYTF
few	.	TRBV20-1	TRBJ1-1	TGCAGTGCCAGCAGGGGAGGGTTCACTGAAGCTTTCTTT	CSASRGGFTEAFF
.	.	TRBV19	TRBJ1-5	TGTGCCAGTAGTATAGGGTCTCGGACGTGGGAGCAGCCCCAGCATTTT	CASSIGSRTWEQPQHF
.	.	TRBV9	TRBJ2-5	TGTGCCAGCAGCGATAAGGGGGACCACCAAGAGACCCAGTACTTC	CASSDKGDHQETQYF
.	.	TRBV10-3	TRBJ1-1	TGTGCCATCAGTGATGAGGACCTGACTGAAGCTTTCTTT	CAISDEDLTEAFF
many	.	TRBV20-1	TRBJ1-5	TGCAGTGCTAGAGATCGGCAGGCTAGCAATCAGCCCCAGCATTTT	CSARDRQASNQPQHF
.	.	TRBV12-3/TRBV12-4	TRBJ1-2	TGTGCCAGCAGCCCCACCCGGAGAGGGGGCTATGGCTACACCTTC	CASSPTRRGGYGYTF
many	TRBD1	TRBV7-9	TRBJ2-7	TGTGCCAGCAGCCCTAGGGACAGGGGCTACGAGCAGTACTTC	CASSPRDRGYEQYF
many	.	TRBV29-1	TRBJ1-1	TGCAGCGTTGCTGGCAGGGGGAACACTGAAGCTTTCTTT	CSVAGRGNTEAFF
.	TRBD1	TRBV20-1	TRBJ1-2	TGCAGTGAAGGGGGCAGGGACTATGGCTACACCTTC	CSEGGRDYGYTF
.	.	TRBV7-2	TRBJ2-7	TGTGCCGTTAAGTCCGGGTCCTGGGGCGAGCAGTACTTC	CAVKSGSWGEQYF
many	TRBD2	TRBV7-2	TRBJ2-7	TGTGCCAGCAGCTTAGCGGCGGGGGGGAAGGAGCAGTACTTC	CASSLAAGGKEQYF
.	TRBD1	TRBV5-6	TRBJ2-7	TGTGCCAGCAGTACCCGGACAGGGTGGTACGAGCAGTACTTC	CASSTRTGWYEQYF
few	.	TRBV7-8	TRBJ2-7	TGTGCCAGCAGCTTATTAGGCCGGGGATACGAGCAGTACTTC	CASSLLGRGYEQYF
.	TRBD2	TRBV7-2	TRBJ2-2	TGCGCCAGCAGCCAAGTGGGGACTAGCCCCGGGGAGCTGTTTTTT	CASSQVGTSPGELFF
.	.	TRBV7-9	TRBJ1-2	TGTGCCAGCAGCTTAATAGCCGGGGGGCGATCTGGCTACACCTTC	CASSLIAGGRSGYTF
.	.	TRBV6-6	TRBJ1-2	TGTGCCAGCAGCTCTCCGCGCTTCCTCGGCTACACCTTC	CASSSPRFLGYTF
many	TRBD1	TRBV5-6	TRBJ1-1	TGTGCCAGCAGCTTGGGGACAGGGGCTGAAGCTTTCTTT	CASSLGTGAEAFF
.	TRBD2	TRBV20-1	TRBJ2-5	TGCAGTGCTAGCTCCGAGCGGGAGGTACAAGAGACCCAGTACTTC	CSASSEREVQETQYF
.	.	TRBV28	TRBJ1-5	TGTGGCTTGGGGGTCAGCAATCAGCCCCAGCATTTT	CGLGVSNQPQHF
few	.	TRBV20-1	TRBJ1-4	TGCAGTGCTAGAGGGGTCGTGAAGGGTTATGAAAAACTGTTTTTT	CSARGVVKGYEKLFF
few	TRBD2	TRBV20-1	TRBJ2-7	TGCAGTGCTCGAGTCCCACTAGCGGGGGCGGTAATGTACTTC	CSARVPLAGAVMYF
many	TRBD2	TRBV2	TRBJ2-5	TGTGCCAGCAGTGGCGGCAGCGGGATACAAGAGACCCAGTACTTC	CASSGGSGIQETQYF
many	TRBD1	TRBV29-1	TRBJ2-5	TGCAGCGTTGAAGGGGGGACAGGGGGCGTAGAGACCCAGTACTTC	CSVEGGTGGVETQYF
.	.	TRBV5-8	TRBJ2-7	TGTGCCAGCAGCCCGCGGGGACAAACCTACGAGCAGTACTTC	CASSPRGQTYEQYF
few	.	TRBV20-1	TRBJ2-5	TGCAGTGCTAGCCCCCTGCGGGGGCGAGGGGAGACCCAGTACTTC	CSASPLRGRGETQYF
.	.	TRBV5-1	TRBJ2-2	TGCGCCAGCAGCTCAAGGGACACCCGCGCGAACACCGGGGAGCTGTTTTTT	CASSSRDTRANTGELFF